One and the same sample provided the 15 T cell receptor beta chains below, sequenced in a study of cytomegalovirus exposure and HLA in healthy donors. In the PCR, 60 Vbeta and 13 Jbeta primers were used. Clones were read by immunoSEQ multiplex PCR, and TCRdb kept only the in-frame ones, dropping some. Here the sample spans roughly 150,000 clones, approximately 81% being singletons. The sequenced material came from PBMCs. The receptors come from a woman aged 18-29 years in good health and CMV-seronegative.

CDR3 region: CASSLAWRGGAYEQYF. CDR3 nucleotide sequence: TGTGCCAGCAGTTTAGCTTGGCGGGGCGGGGCCTACGAGCAGTACTTC. The chain recombines TRBV27 with TRBJ2-7; TRBD2 might be the D (6 bases). The V end lost 2 bases, the J end lost 2 bases, and 16 bases lay between the germline ends. This CDR3 comprises 16 residues. The germline CDR1 and CDR2 sequences are MNHEY and SMNVEV (reference sequence).

The chain recombines TRBV6-5 with TRBJ1-2; D not certain. Germline CDR1 is MNHEY and CDR2 is SVGAGI. CDR3 length: 14 amino acids. Trimming cost V 0 bases and J 8 bases, with 13 bases left between them. CDR3 in amino acids: CASSYSRFGSGYTF. CDR3 DNA sequence: TGTGCCAGCAGTTACTCGAGATTCGGGAGCGGCTACACCTTC.

This sequence joins TRBV19 and TRBJ1-4; D remains ambiguous. Trimming shortened V by 7 bases and J by 7 bases, and 19 bases separated the two germline ends. In germline, CDR1 is LNHDA, CDR2 SQIVND (reference sequence). This CDR3 region has 15 residues. For the CDR3, the DNA is TGTGCCAGTACCATTTTGACCGGAGGAGTTGAAAAACTGTTTTTT. Translated, it gives CASTILTGGVEKLFF.

The rearrangement links TRBV5-5 to TRBJ1-3; D possibly corresponds to TRBD1 (5 bases). The CDR3 is made up of 17 amino acids. The V gene lost 4 bases and the J gene lost 4 bases, with 21 bases spanning the gap. Germline values: CDR1 SGHKS, CDR2 YYEKEE (reference sequence). In nucleotides, the CDR3 is TGTGCCAGCAGCATGACCACGGGGACTTTTTCCGGAAACACCATATATTTT. Translation: CASSMTTGTFSGNTIYF.

The chain combines TRBV27 with TRBJ2-7; TRBD2 matches at 11 bases. J lost 0 bases, V lost 4 bases, and 5 bases had no gene match. CDR3 length: 16 residues. The germline gives CDR1 MNHEY, CDR2 SMNVEV (reference sequence). Here the CDR3 DNA reads TGTGCCAGCAGTTCGGGACTAGCGGTTAGCTCCTACGAGCAGTACTTC. Translating it yields CASSSGLAVSSYEQYF.

Turning to this clone: The junction does not match germline at one end; this may be a read error. The chain couples TRBV7-9 to TRBJ2-7, with 7 bases aligning to TRBD2. CDR1 and CDR2 from the germline V gene are SEHNR and FQNEAQ (reference sequence). The CDR3 has 14 amino acids. The CDR3 sequence is CSSSRTSVSYEQYF. For the CDR3, the DNA is TGTTCCAGCAGCCGGACTAGTGTAAGCTACGAGCAGTACTTC.

The gene calls are TRBV4-3 and TRBJ1-1, with D possibly being TRBD1 (5 bases). V was pared by 2 bases and J by 4 bases, with 11 bases between. The CDR3 covers 14 residues. CDR1 is LGHNA and CDR2 is YSLEER in the germline V gene. Here the CDR3 reads CASSQPGLGTEAFF. The CDR3, as DNA: TGCGCCAGCAGCCAACCGGGACTGGGCACTGAAGCTTTCTTT.

The chain combines TRBV7-9 with TRBJ2-3; 8 bases line up with TRBD2. This CDR3 contains 15 residues. Trimming at V came to 5 bases and at J to 4 bases, leaving 8 bases not matched to a gene. Germline V lookup: CDR1 SEHNR, CDR2 FQNEAQ (reference sequence). CDR3 DNA: TGTGCCAGCAGCCCACTCGCGGGGGGTGCAGATACGCAGTATTTT. It codes for CASSPLAGGADTQYF. The whole variable domain, filled in from reference TRBV7-9 and TRBJ2-3, reads DTGVSQNPRHKITKRGQNVTFRCDPISEHNRLYWYRQTLGQGPEFLTYFQNEAQLEKSRLLSDRFSAERPKGSFSTLEIQRTEQGDSAMYLCASSPLAGGADTQYFGPGTRLTVL.

The rearrangement joins TRBV7-6 to TRBJ2-5; D might be TRBD2 (6 bases). Germline CDR1 reads SGHVS; CDR2 reads FNYEAQ. The length of the CDR3 is 16 residues. V dropped 2 bases and J dropped 5 bases, with 18 bases sitting between them. The CDR3 region has the DNA TGTGCCAGCAGCTTAACCGGGACTGCGATTTCGGAGACCCAGTACTTC. Its protein is CASSLTGTAISETQYF. Full variable domain (remainder filled in from reference TRBV7-6 and TRBJ2-5): GAGVSQSPRYKVTKRGQDVALRCDPISGHVSLYWYRQALGQGPEFLTYFNYEAQQDKSGLPNDRFSAERPEGSISTLTIQRTEQRDSAMYRCASSLTGTAISETQYFGPGTRLLVL.

Only one count was recorded for this clone. CDR3 amino acids: CASSPQGVGGEQYF. CDR3 DNA: TGTGCCAGCTCACCACAGGGGGTCGGAGGAGAGCAGTACTTC. The chain uses TRBV18 and TRBJ2-7, with D perhaps matching TRBD1 (6 bases). The CDR3 totals 14 residues. V lost 1 base, J lost 7 bases, and 14 bases lay in between. Germline lookup yields CDR1 KGHSH and CDR2 LQKENI.

This chain uses TRBV4-1 with TRBJ2-3, with 11 bases that match TRBD2. With 5 bases clipped from V and 0 bases from J, the junction kept 10 bases outside the gene matches. Looked up from germline, CDR1 is MGHRA and CDR2 is YSYEKL. The CDR3 sequence is 18 residues long. The DNA for the CDR3 is TGCGCCAGCAGCTACACCACTCTAGCGGGGGGAAGCACAGATACGCAGTATTTT. This codes for CASSYTTLAGGSTDTQYF.

The chain has TRBV5-1 and TRBJ2-7; D not resolved. V lost 0 bases to trimming and J lost 7 bases, with 8 bases between them. The CDR3 spans 12 residues. Germline values: CDR1 SGHRS, CDR2 YFSETQ. The CDR3 region has the DNA TGCGCCAGCAGCTTGGGTCCCGAGGAGCAGTACTTC. Protein product: CASSLGPEEQYF.

This chain uses TRBV5-1 with TRBJ2-7; 12 positions match TRBD2. Germline-derived CDR1 and CDR2 are SGHRS and YFSETQ. The CDR3 runs 16 residues. Trimming removed 3 bases from V and 3 bases from J; junction bases left unmatched: 7. The CDR3 region is CASSSTGTSGFYEQYF. CDR3 sequence (DNA): TGCGCCAGCAGCTCGACCGGGACTAGCGGGTTCTACGAGCAGTACTTC.

On this clone itself: One junction end disagrees with the germline gene, perhaps due to a read error. The chain uses TRBV6-5 and TRBJ2-3, with 10 bases fitting TRBD2. Germline V CDR1 and CDR2: MNHEY, SVGAGI. CDR3 length: 12 amino acids. This CDR3 is CASSAGLAVPRF. The CDR3 DNA is TGTGCCAGCAGTGCCGGACTAGCGGTCCCCCGATTT.

The chain recombines TRBV30 with TRBJ1-3, with unresolved D. V lost 7 bases and J lost 4, with 14 bases in between. From germline, CDR1 is GTSNPN and CDR2 SVGIG (reference sequence). The CDR3 covers 13 residues. Here the CDR3 reads CAFTTGPGNTIYF. Here the CDR3 DNA reads TGTGCCTTTACGACTGGCCCGGGAAACACCATATATTTT.